This TCR beta chain appears in the sequencing data of a study of blood T cells in healthy people across ages. A second PCR, run for about 6 to 11 cycles, used a sample-barcoded 5' primer plus a J-beta primer mix. TCRdb itself ran the 5' RACE reads through MiXCR, one entry per CDR3 protein. The sample consists of about 680,000 distinct CDR3 sequences, 49% of them appearing once. This CDR3 is built from 14 residues. CDR1 and CDR2 from the germline V gene are MNHEY and SMNVEV (reference sequence). Deletions cut 6 bases from V and 8 bases from J, with 16 bases between. The authors isolated at least 6.5 million PBMCs per sample.

The sequenced material came from blood. The chain has TRBV27 and TRBJ1-4; a possible D gene is TRBD1 (5 bases). The receptor comes from a woman between 55 and 75 years old in good health. In DNA, the CDR3 is TGTGCCAGCAGGCTCGGGACGAACAACGAAAAACTGTTTTTT. This encodes CASRLGTNNEKLFF.